Listed below are T cell receptor beta chains from one sample, sequenced in a study of patients and donors after allogeneic stem cell transplantation. One entry per CDR3 protein results from TCRdb running MiXCR on the RT-PCR reads. The sample shows 70,000 or so distinct CDR3 sequences, about 26% of them seen only once. Sequences were obtained from blood, either unsorted or a sorted T cell fraction (not recorded which). The receptor source for this set is a human donor who was either an allogeneic HSCT recipient or a stem cell or donor lymphocyte infusion donor (not recorded which). It is not recorded whose cells these are; they may come from a transplant donor. CDR3s include the opening cysteine and the closing phenylalanine or tryptophan. D genes are given only for firm matches. Only part of the rows carry a size: once, few, many, or a class if the clone is expanded.

J | D | size | V | DNA | CDR3
TRBJ2-1 | NA | NA | TRBV7-2 | TGTGCCAGCAGCTTACCTCGCAATGAGCAGTTCTTC | CASSLPRNEQFF
TRBJ2-3 | TRBD1 | few | TRBV10-3 | TGTGCCATTTCGACAGGGGGAAACACAGATACGCAGTATTTT | CAISTGGNTDTQYF
TRBJ2-1 | NA | NA | TRBV12-3/TRBV12-4 | TGTGCCAGCAGTTTATCCAGGCCATATAGTCCTGAGCAGTTCTTC | CASSLSRPYSPEQFF
TRBJ1-2 | NA | few | TRBV6-2/TRBV6-3 | TGTGCCAGCAGTTACGGGGCAGGCTATGGCTACACCTTC | CASSYGAGYGYTF
TRBJ2-7 | NA | NA | TRBV3-1 | TGTGCCAGCAGCCGCGACCAGGCCATGTACGAGCAGTACTTC | CASSRDQAMYEQYF
TRBJ2-3 | NA | NA | TRBV12-3/TRBV12-4 | TGTGCCAGCAGTTTACCCCGGGACGACACAGATACGCAGTATTTT | CASSLPRDDTDTQYF
TRBJ2-1 | TRBD2 | few | TRBV4-2 | TGTGCCAGCAGCCCCCCATTAGCGGGGGGACTCAATGAGCAGTTCTTC | CASSPPLAGGLNEQFF
TRBJ2-1 | TRBD2 | NA | TRBV6-6 | TGTGCCAGCAGCCCTACACTAGCGCTCGAGGCATATATCAATGAGCAGTTCTTC | CASSPTLALEAYINEQFF
TRBJ2-5 | TRBD1 | few | TRBV2 | TGTGCCAGCAGTGAACAAGGGACAGGGGAGGAGACCCAGTACTTC | CASSEQGTGEETQYF
TRBJ2-7 | NA | NA | TRBV7-9 | TGTGCCAGCAGCCCGACGGGGTTCGAGCAGTACTTC | CASSPTGFEQYF
TRBJ1-4 | NA | NA | TRBV20-1 | TGCAGTGCTAGGGGCAGGGGTGGTGAAAAACTGTTTTTT | CSARGRGGEKLFF
TRBJ1-1 | NA | NA | TRBV19 | TGTGCCAGCCGGGACCTTTTGATAGGCACTGAAGCTTTCTTT | CASRDLLIGTEAFF